Following are 15 T cell receptor beta chains from one sample sequenced in a study of cytomegalovirus exposure and HLA in healthy donors. Sequencing was performed with immunoSEQ multiplex PCR; in TCRdb, only in-frame clones are kept and a portion is missing. The sample has some 140,000 clones, 86% seen once; the top ten hold over 2%. Sequenced material: PBMCs. These receptors were collected from a human donor in good health.

The chain employs TRBV28 and TRBJ1-5; TRBD1 matches 8 bases. From germline, CDR1 is MDHEN and CDR2 SYDVKM. Losses at the gene ends were 11 bases for V and 4 bases for J; bases not matched to a gene: 7. The CDR3 has 13 amino acids. The CDR3 here is CAVPGGGNQPQHF. The CDR3 bases are TGTGCCGTTCCAGGGGGCGGGAATCAGCCCCAGCATTTT.

The table lists this clone with a few counts. The chain carries TRBV4-3 and TRBJ2-3, with 9 bases that match TRBD2. Trimming removed 0 bases from V and 8 bases from J; junction bases left unmatched: 21. CDR1 is LGHNA, CDR2 YSLEER, per germline. This CDR3 is built from 20 residues. The CDR3 reads CASSQDIGGSGTSREGTQYF. The CDR3, as DNA: TGCGCCAGCAGCCAAGATATCGGGGGATCCGGGACTAGCCGGGAGGGTACGCAGTATTTT.

The chain carries TRBV20-1 and TRBJ2-7; D call uncertain. V dropped 5 bases and J dropped 4 bases, with 9 bases sitting between them. This CDR3 spans 11 amino acids. CDR1 DFQATT and CDR2 SNEGSKA come from the germline V gene (reference sequence). CDR3 loop: CSAATTYEQYF. CDR3 nucleotide sequence: TGCAGTGCTGCCACCACTTACGAGCAGTACTTC.

The CDR3 sequence is CASSQRGGTGELFF. CDR3 coding DNA: TGCGCCAGCAGCCAACGGGGTGGGACCGGGGAGCTGTTTTTT. The chain is built from TRBV4-1 and TRBJ2-2; D is possibly TRBD2 (5 bases). CDR3 size: 14 residues. Germline V lookup: CDR1 MGHRA, CDR2 YSYEKL. Trimming removed 2 bases from V and 5 bases from J, with 9 bases in between.

The chain combines TRBV30 with TRBJ1-1; D ambiguous. V was cut by 0 bases and J by 6 bases, with 11 bases left in between. The CDR3 spans 13 residues. The germline gives CDR1 GTSNPN, CDR2 SVGIG (reference sequence). CDR3: CAWSVRLEAEAFF. The CDR3 DNA sequence: TGTGCCTGGAGTGTAAGATTGGAGGCTGAAGCTTTCTTT.

In this sample, this clone turned up once. The CDR3 spells CASSLGQLRGGEKLFF. The CDR3 coding sequence is TGTGCCAGCAGCCTGGGACAGTTGAGAGGCGGTGAAAAACTGTTTTTT. The chain couples TRBV5-4 to TRBJ1-4; 7 bases agree with TRBD1. The CDR3 spans 16 residues. Germline CDR1 and CDR2: SGHNT and YYREEE (reference sequence). V shed 4 bases and J 7 bases; nucleotides not matched to a gene: 13.

This clone was recorded once. DNA of the CDR3: TGTGCCAGCAGCTTAGAGCTAGTTGGGGCCACCGGGGAGCTGTTTTTT. It translates to CASSLELVGATGELFF. The chain employs TRBV7-6 and TRBJ2-2; tentative D call: TRBD1 (5 bases). The germline V gene encodes CDR1 SGHVS and CDR2 FNYEAQ. Trimming cost V 1 base and J 4 bases, with 13 bases left between them. The CDR3 sequence is 16 residues long. Variable domain in full (rest from reference TRBV7-6 and TRBJ2-2): GAGVSQSPRYKVTKRGQDVALRCDPISGHVSLYWYRQALGQGPEFLTYFNYEAQQDKSGLPNDRFSAERPEGSISTLTIQRTEQRDSAMYRCASSLELVGATGELFFGEGSRLTVL.

The V call is TRBV7-2, the J call TRBJ1-1; 10 bases are a match to TRBD1. The V and J ends lost 5 bases and 3 bases, in that order; junction bases with no gene match: 3. This CDR3 contains 14 residues. Germline lookup yields CDR1 SGHTA and CDR2 FQGNSA. This CDR3 reads CASSRGQGHTEAFF. CDR3 nucleotides: TGTGCCAGCAGCCGGGGACAGGGGCACACTGAAGCTTTCTTT.

The chain recombines TRBV4-3 with TRBJ2-4; weak D call: TRBD2 (5 bases). V was shortened by 0 bases and J by 1 base, with 13 bases between the two germline ends. The CDR3 sequence is 17 residues long. The germline V gene encodes CDR1 LGHNA and CDR2 YSLEER. The CDR3 sequence is CASSQEIFGEAKNIQYF. The CDR3 DNA is TGCGCCAGCAGCCAAGAGATCTTCGGGGAGGCCAAAAACATTCAGTACTTC.

J is TRBJ1-1 and V is TRBV5-4; D might be TRBD1 (6 bases). This CDR3 spans 14 amino acids. The V gene's germline CDR1 is SGHNT and CDR2 YYREEE (reference sequence). V was shortened by 4 bases and J by 1 base, with 11 bases between the two germline ends. The CDR3 loop is CASSRDIRNTEAFF. For the CDR3, the DNA is TGTGCCAGCAGCCGGGACATTAGGAACACTGAAGCTTTCTTT.

The rearrangement links TRBV30 to TRBJ1-2, with a tentative D call TRBD1 (5 bases). Germline lookup yields CDR1 GTSNPN and CDR2 SVGIG (reference sequence). The germline V and J ends were trimmed by 4 bases and 1 base, with 13 bases remaining between them. This CDR3 spans 14 amino acids. CDR3 DNA sequence: TGTGCCTGGACCACGACAGAATATAACTATGGCTACACCTTC. Protein sequence: CAWTTTEYNYGYTF.

This clone was found a few times. The V call is TRBV10-2, the J call TRBJ2-7; 10 bases map to TRBD2. CDR3 length: 13 residues. V was clipped by 6 bases and J by 6 bases; unmatched bases: 5. Germline V lookup: CDR1 WSHSY, CDR2 SAAADI. The CDR3 sequence: CASRGTSALEQYF. In DNA form, the CDR3 reads TGCGCCAGCAGGGGGACTAGCGCGCTCGAGCAGTACTTC.

As concerns this clone: An end of the junction does not agree with germline; a read error may underlie this. The chain combines TRBV5-1 with TRBJ2-2, with TRBD2 matching 10 bases. The CDR3 is 15 amino acids. Germline V gene sequence: CDR1 SGHRS, CDR2 YFSETQ. The CDR3 reads CASSTGLAKTGELFF. In DNA form, the CDR3 reads TGCGCCAGCAGCACGGGACTAGCGAAGACCGGGGAGCTGTTTTTT.

The chain carries TRBV5-6 and TRBJ2-5; 8 nucleotides match TRBD1. Germline lookup yields CDR1 SGHDT and CDR2 YYEEEE. Trimming removed 4 bases from V and 1 base from J; junction bases left unmatched: 12. This CDR3 contains 17 residues. The CDR3 nucleotides read TGTGCCAGCAGCCAATACGGACAGGGAAGTTTCCAAGAGACCCAGTACTTC. It is translated as CASSQYGQGSFQETQYF.

The chain is built from TRBV5-1 and TRBJ2-1; 10 positions match TRBD2. The V segment lost 1 base and the J segment 2 bases; nucleotides outside the gene matches: 3. Germline V CDR1 and CDR2: SGHRS, YFSETQ. CDR3 size: 16 residues. The CDR3 protein is CASSLTSGAAYNEQFF. CDR3 bases: TGCGCCAGCAGCTTGACTAGCGGGGCCGCCTACAATGAGCAGTTCTTC.